One sample yielded the 17 T cell receptor beta chains listed below, sequenced in a study of regulatory T cells in long-lasting Graves disease. The time point is: newly diagnosed GD, antithyroid drugs for less than 3 months. Isolated PBMC RNA provided the starting material for the TCR library. Library construction for TCR beta used iRepertoire HTBI primers and Arm-PCR of CDR3 regions. TCRdb fed the multiplex PCR reads into MiXCR, producing one record per CDR3 protein. The sample includes about 210,000 distinct CDR3 sequences, approximately 18% of them seen just once. These same data were also listed under a study on T cells in Graves' hyperthyroidism and ophthalmopathy.

Sequenced here: peripheral blood mononuclear cells (PBMCs), sampled at new diagnosis, from a patient treated with antithyroid drugs. These receptor sequences come from a woman in her twenties or thirties with Graves disease.

The chain links TRBV4-2 to TRBJ2-3; 9 nucleotides line up with TRBD2. V gave up 0 bases and J gave up 7 bases; unmatched junction bases: 11. The CDR3 covers 17 residues. The germline gives CDR1 LGHNA, CDR2 YNFKEQ. Here the CDR3 DNA reads TGTGCCAGCAGCCAAGATGGAGCTAGCGGGGAAAGGAATACGCAGTATTTT. As protein: CASSQDGASGERNTQYF.

This chain uses TRBV29-1 with TRBJ2-7; 10 bases line up with TRBD1. From germline, CDR1 is SQVTM and CDR2 ANQGSEA. The V and J ends lost 2 bases and 3 bases, in that order; junction bases with no gene match: 4. The CDR3 consists of 14 residues. The CDR3 sequence: CSVEWDRGGYEQYF. The CDR3 DNA is TGCAGCGTTGAATGGGACAGGGGAGGCTACGAGCAGTACTTC.

This sequence joins TRBV20-1 and TRBJ2-3, with 11 bases matching TRBD2. The CDR3 length is 16 residues. The germline V gene encodes CDR1 DFQATT and CDR2 SNEGSKA (reference sequence). Trimming at V came to 4 bases and at J to 1 base, leaving 7 bases not matched to a gene. The CDR3 protein is CSANVAGGPGTDTQYF. CDR3 nucleotides: TGCAGTGCTAATGTAGCGGGGGGGCCGGGCACAGATACGCAGTATTTT.

This clonotype was recorded at least ten times. The V call is TRBV28, the J call TRBJ2-5; D remains unclear. There are 14 residues in the CDR3. Germline values: CDR1 MDHEN, CDR2 SYDVKM. Trimming stripped 4 bases from V and 5 bases from J, with 14 bases between. The CDR3 is CASSSDWTVETQYF. DNA of the CDR3: TGTGCCAGCAGTTCCGACTGGACGGTGGAGACCCAGTACTTC.

This clonotype was observed many times. The chain recombines TRBV6-1 with TRBJ1-6, with unresolved D. Germline CDR1 is MNHNS and CDR2 is SASEGT. Trimming took 5 bases from V and 7 from J, leaving 18 bases between them. The CDR3 totals 16 residues. CDR3 loop: CASSTTSGGRNSPLHF. Here the CDR3 DNA reads TGTGCCAGCAGTACGACCTCGGGAGGCCGGAATTCACCCCTCCACTTT.

This clonotype was counted ten times or more. The gene calls are TRBV2 and TRBJ2-3; D not certain. V lost 4 bases to trimming and J lost 0 bases, with 2 bases between them. The CDR3 covers 12 residues. Germline V gene data show CDR1 as SNHLY and CDR2 as FYNNEI. CDR3 amino acids: CASSASTDTQYF. The CDR3 DNA reads TGTGCCAGCAGTGCAAGCACAGATACGCAGTATTTT.

The sample holds many counts of this clonotype. CDR3 nucleotide sequence: TGTGCCAGCAGCTCGCCTAAGGAGGGCTGGGATGGGAACACCATATATTTT. It codes for CASSSPKEGWDGNTIYF. The chain recombines TRBV11-2 with TRBJ1-3; no firm D call. The CDR3 loop spans 17 amino acids. V dropped 4 bases and J dropped 7 bases, with 23 bases sitting between them. The germline gives CDR1 SGHAT, CDR2 FQNNGV. Based on the CDR3 plus reference TRBV11-2 and TRBJ1-3, the full variable domain is EAGVAQSPRYKIIEKRQSVAFWCNPISGHATLYWYQQILGQGPKLLIQFQNNGVVDDSQLPKDRFSAERLKGVDSTLKIQPAKLEDSAVYLCASSSPKEGWDGNTIYFGEGSWLTVV.

This clonotype has a count of ten or more. V gene TRBV7-9 combines with J gene TRBJ1-5; D gene ambiguous. Germline loops: CDR1 SEHNR, CDR2 FQNEAQ (reference sequence). The CDR3 is 13 residues long. V shed 1 base and J shed 6 bases, with 7 bases lying between them. The CDR3 DNA sequence: TGTGCCAGCAGCTTAGACGGCGTTCAGCCCCAGCATTTT. This sequence encodes CASSLDGVQPQHF.

This clonotype was seen many times. The chain links TRBV30 to TRBJ1-2, with D tentatively TRBD1 (5 bases). Trimming took 8 bases from V and 4 from J, leaving 14 bases between them. Germline-derived CDR1 and CDR2 are GTSNPN and SVGIG (reference sequence). The CDR3 runs 12 residues. The CDR3 DNA follows: TGTGCCGGACGAGGGGCCTCCTATGGCTACACCTTC. It codes for CAGRGASYGYTF. Full variable domain (rest looked up from reference TRBV30 and TRBJ1-2): SQTIHQWPATLVQPVGSPLSLECTVEGTSNPNLYWYRQAAGRGLQLLFYSVGIGQISSEVPQNLSASRPQDRQFILSSKKLLLSDSGFYLCAGRGASYGYTFGSGTRLTVV.

There are many counts of this clonotype. The gene calls are TRBV6-1 and TRBJ1-4, with D maybe TRBD1 (5 bases). Trimming shortened V by 6 bases and J by 7 bases, and 9 bases separated the two germline ends. Germline CDR1 is MNHNS and CDR2 is SASEGT. This CDR3 has 12 residues. The CDR3 DNA reads TGTGCCAGCAGCCAGGGAAGTGAAAAACTGTTTTTT. Protein sequence: CASSQGSEKLFF.

The chain combines TRBV29-1 with TRBJ1-2; no definite D call. Trimming took off 3 bases at V and 2 bases at J, with 10 bases between the two ends. This CDR3 spans 13 amino acids. Germline CDR1 and CDR2: SQVTM and ANQGSEA. The CDR3 spells CSVDQSRNYGYTF. CDR3 nucleotide sequence: TGCAGCGTTGATCAGTCGCGGAACTATGGCTACACCTTC.

Comment on this clonotype: Since no conserved phenylalanine or tryptophan closes the CDR3, a read error is the likely cause. This rearrangement joins TRBV20-1 to TRBJ2-1; D not resolved. Germline loops: CDR1 DFQATT, CDR2 SNEGSKA (reference sequence). V lost 0 bases and J 0 bases, leaving 9 bases between the germline ends. The CDR3 spans 15 residues. CDR3 sequence reads: CSARDQVSSYNEQFL. The CDR3 DNA reads TGCAGTGCTAGAGATCAGGTGAGCTCCTACAATGAGCAGTTCCTC.

The rearrangement links TRBV27 to TRBJ1-2, with 10 positions matching TRBD1. Trimming took 6 bases from V and 4 from J; bases not matched to a gene: 8. CDR1 and CDR2 from the germline V gene are MNHEY and SMNVEV (reference sequence). There are 15 residues in the CDR3. CDR3 in amino acids: CASRMTGGVGYGYTF. The DNA of the CDR3 is TGTGCCAGCAGAATGACAGGGGGCGTGGGCTATGGCTACACCTTC.

This clonotype occurred many times. The chain links TRBV28 to TRBJ1-5, with a tentative D call TRBD1 (5 bases). This CDR3 has 14 residues. In germline, CDR1 is MDHEN, CDR2 SYDVKM. V was cut by 6 bases and J by 2 bases, with 11 bases left in between. CDR3 loop: CASRDTLGNQPQHF. The CDR3 nucleotides read TGTGCCAGCAGGGACACCCTGGGCAATCAGCCCCAGCATTTT.

The chain uses TRBV20-1 and TRBJ2-7; 10 nucleotides line up with TRBD2. Germline trimming cut 6 bases from V and 0 bases from J; bases unmatched to any gene: 14. The CDR3 contains 17 residues. Per germline, CDR1 DFQATT and CDR2 SNEGSKA (reference sequence). The DNA for the CDR3 is TGCAGTGCCTCGAGGCTAGCGGGAGCTATAGTCTCCTACGAGCAGTACTTC. This sequence encodes CSASRLAGAIVSYEQYF.

The sample holds many counts of this clonotype. The CDR3 coding sequence is TGTGCCAGCAGCTTAGCTGAAAGCTCCTACGAGCAGTACTTC. Its translation: CASSLAESSYEQYF. The chain employs TRBV7-9 and TRBJ2-7; D uncertain. The V and J ends lost 0 bases and 0 bases respectively, with 6 bases between them. This CDR3 has 14 residues. CDR1 SEHNR and CDR2 FQNEAQ come from the germline V gene (reference sequence).

This clonotype showed up many times. V usage is TRBV28 and J usage is TRBJ2-3; no reliable D call. Germline lookup yields CDR1 MDHEN and CDR2 SYDVKM. The length of the CDR3 is 15 residues. Trimming cost V 3 bases and J 0 bases, with 10 bases left between them. The CDR3 loop is CASSLRRPSTDTQYF. The CDR3 DNA reads as TGTGCCAGCAGTTTGAGGCGGCCCAGCACAGATACGCAGTATTTT.